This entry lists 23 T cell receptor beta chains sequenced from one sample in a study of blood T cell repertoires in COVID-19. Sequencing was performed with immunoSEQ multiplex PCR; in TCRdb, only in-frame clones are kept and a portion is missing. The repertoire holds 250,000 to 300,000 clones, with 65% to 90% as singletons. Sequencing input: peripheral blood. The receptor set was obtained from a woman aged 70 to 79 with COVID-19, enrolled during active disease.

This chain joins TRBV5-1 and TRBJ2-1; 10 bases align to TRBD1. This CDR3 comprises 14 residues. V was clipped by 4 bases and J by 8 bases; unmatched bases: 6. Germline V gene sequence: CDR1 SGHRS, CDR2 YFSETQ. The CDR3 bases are TGCGCCAGCAGCCGGGACAGGGGATGGGATGAGCAGTTCTTC. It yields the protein CASSRDRGWDEQFF.

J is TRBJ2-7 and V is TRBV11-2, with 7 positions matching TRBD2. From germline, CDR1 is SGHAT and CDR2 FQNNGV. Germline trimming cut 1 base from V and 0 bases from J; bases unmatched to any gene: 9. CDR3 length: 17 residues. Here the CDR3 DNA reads TGTGCCAGCAGCTTAGTGACGCGGGGGTGGTTCTCCTACGAGCAGTACTTC. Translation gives CASSLVTRGWFSYEQYF.

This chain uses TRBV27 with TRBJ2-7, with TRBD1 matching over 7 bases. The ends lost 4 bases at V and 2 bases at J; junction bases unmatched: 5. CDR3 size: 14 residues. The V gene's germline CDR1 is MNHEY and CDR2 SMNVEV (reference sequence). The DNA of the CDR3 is TGTGCCAGCAGTTACGGACAGGCCGCCTACGAGCAGTACTTC. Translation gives CASSYGQAAYEQYF.

The CDR3 DNA reads TGTGCCTGGAGTGTAATCGACAGGGCCAATGAGCAGTTCTTC. This codes for CAWSVIDRANEQFF. The chain carries TRBV30 and TRBJ2-1, with TRBD1 matching 7 bases. The germline V gene encodes CDR1 GTSNPN and CDR2 SVGIG (reference sequence). Trimming at V came to 0 bases and at J to 6 bases, leaving 5 bases not matched to a gene. This CDR3 is 14 amino acids long.

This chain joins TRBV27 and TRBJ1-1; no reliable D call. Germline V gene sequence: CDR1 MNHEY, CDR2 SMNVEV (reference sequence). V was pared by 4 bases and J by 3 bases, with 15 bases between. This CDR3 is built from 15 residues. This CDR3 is CASSSGRERDTEAFF. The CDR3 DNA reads TGTGCCAGCAGTTCAGGACGGGAGAGGGACACTGAAGCTTTCTTT.

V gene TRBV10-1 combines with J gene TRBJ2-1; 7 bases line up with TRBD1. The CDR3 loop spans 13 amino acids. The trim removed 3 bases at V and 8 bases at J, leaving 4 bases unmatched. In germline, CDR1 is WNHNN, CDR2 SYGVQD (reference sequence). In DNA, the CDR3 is TGCGCCAGCAGTGAAAGGGGGCCTGATGAGCAGTTCTTC. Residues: CASSERGPDEQFF.

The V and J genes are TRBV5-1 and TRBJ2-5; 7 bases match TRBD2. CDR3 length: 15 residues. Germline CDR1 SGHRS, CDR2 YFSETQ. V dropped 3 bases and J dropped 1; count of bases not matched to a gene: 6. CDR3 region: CASSSTPGGQETQYF. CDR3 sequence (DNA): TGCGCCAGCAGCTCGACACCGGGAGGCCAAGAGACCCAGTACTTC.

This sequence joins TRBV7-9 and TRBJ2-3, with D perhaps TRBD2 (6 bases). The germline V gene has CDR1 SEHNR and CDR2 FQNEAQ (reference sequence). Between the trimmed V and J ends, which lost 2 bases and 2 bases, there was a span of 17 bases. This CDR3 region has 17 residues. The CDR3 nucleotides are TGTGCCAGCAGCTTAAAACTGGACTGGAGGGACACAGATACGCAGTATTTT. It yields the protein CASSLKLDWRDTDTQYF.

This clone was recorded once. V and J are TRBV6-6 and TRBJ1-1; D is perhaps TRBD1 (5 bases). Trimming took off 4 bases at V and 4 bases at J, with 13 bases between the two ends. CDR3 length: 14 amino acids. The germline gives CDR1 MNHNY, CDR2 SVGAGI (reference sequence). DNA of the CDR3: TGTGCCAGCAGTTTTCAGGGTAGTGGCACTGAAGCTTTCTTT. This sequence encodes CASSFQGSGTEAFF.

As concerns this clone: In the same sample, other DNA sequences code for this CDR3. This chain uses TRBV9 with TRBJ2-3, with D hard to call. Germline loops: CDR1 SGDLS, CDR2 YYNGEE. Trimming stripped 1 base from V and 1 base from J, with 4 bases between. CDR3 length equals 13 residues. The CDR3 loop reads CASSVLRTDTQYF. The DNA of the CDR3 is TGTGCCAGCAGCGTACTTCGCACAGATACGCAGTATTTT.

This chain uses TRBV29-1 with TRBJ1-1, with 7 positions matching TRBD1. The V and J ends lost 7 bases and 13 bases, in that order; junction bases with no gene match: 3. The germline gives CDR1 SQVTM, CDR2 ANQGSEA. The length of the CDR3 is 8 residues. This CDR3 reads CSEDRVFF. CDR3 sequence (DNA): TGCAGCGAAGACAGGGTTTTCTTT.

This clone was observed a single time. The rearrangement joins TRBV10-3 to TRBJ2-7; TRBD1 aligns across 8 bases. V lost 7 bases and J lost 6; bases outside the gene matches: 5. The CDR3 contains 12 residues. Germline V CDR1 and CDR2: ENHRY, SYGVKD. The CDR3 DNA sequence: TGTGCCATCACCAAAGACAGGGGCGAGCAGTACTTC. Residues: CAITKDRGEQYF.

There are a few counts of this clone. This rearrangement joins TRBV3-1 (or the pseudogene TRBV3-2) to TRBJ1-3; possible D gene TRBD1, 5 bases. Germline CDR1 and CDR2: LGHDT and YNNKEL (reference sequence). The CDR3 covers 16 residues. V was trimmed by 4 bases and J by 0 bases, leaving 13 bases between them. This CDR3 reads CASSLGLLVSGNTIYF. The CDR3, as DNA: TGTGCCAGCAGCCTGGGACTTCTCGTCTCTGGAAACACCATATATTTT.

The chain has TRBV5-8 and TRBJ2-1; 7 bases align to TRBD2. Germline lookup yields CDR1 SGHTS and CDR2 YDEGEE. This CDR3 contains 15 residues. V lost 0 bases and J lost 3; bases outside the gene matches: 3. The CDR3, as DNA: TGTGCCAGCAGCTTGGAACCGGGGGGCTACAATGAGCAGTTCTTC. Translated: CASSLEPGGYNEQFF.

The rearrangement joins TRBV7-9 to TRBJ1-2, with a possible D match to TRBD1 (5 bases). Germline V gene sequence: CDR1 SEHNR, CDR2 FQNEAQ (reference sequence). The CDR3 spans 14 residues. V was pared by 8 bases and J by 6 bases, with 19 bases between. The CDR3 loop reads CASAKRGRWDGYTF. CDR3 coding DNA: TGTGCCAGCGCCAAGCGGGGCCGCTGGGATGGCTACACCTTC.

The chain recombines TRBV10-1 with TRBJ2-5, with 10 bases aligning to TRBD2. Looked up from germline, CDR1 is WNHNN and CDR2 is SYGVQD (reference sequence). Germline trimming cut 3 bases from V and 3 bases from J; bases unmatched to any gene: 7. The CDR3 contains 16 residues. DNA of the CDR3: TGCGCCAGCAGTGAAAGAACTAGCGGGGCCAAAGAGACCCAGTACTTC. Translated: CASSERTSGAKETQYF.

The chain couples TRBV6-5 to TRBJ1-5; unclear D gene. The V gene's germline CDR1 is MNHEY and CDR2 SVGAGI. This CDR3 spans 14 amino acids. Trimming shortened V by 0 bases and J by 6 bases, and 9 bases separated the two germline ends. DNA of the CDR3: TGTGCCAGCAGTTACTCTCGGAGAGGTCAGCCCCAGCATTTT. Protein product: CASSYSRRGQPQHF.

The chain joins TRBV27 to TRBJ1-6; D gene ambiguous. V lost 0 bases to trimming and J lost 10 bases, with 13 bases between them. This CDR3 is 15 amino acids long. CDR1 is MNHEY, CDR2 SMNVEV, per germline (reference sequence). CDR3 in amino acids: CASSLSRGYRSPLHF. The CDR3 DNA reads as TGTGCCAGCAGTTTATCAAGAGGCTATCGCTCACCCCTCCACTTT.

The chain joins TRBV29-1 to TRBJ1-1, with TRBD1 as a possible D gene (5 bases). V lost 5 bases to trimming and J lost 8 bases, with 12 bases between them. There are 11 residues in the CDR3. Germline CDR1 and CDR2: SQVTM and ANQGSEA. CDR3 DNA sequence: TGCAGCGTTTACTCAGGGCCAGAAGCTTTCTTT. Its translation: CSVYSGPEAFF.

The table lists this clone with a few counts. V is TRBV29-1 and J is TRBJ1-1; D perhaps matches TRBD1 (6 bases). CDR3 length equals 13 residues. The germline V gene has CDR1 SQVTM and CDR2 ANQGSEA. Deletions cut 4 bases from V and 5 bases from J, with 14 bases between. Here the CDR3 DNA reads TGCAGCGTTGGGGGTACAGGGAGAACTGAAGCTTTCTTT. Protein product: CSVGGTGRTEAFF.

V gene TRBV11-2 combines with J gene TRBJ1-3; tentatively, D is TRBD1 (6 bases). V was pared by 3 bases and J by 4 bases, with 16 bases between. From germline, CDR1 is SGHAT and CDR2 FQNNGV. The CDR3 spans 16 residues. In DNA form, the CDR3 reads TGTGCCAGCAGCTTCTCAGGGGCGCGAGGGGGAAACACCATATATTTT. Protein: CASSFSGARGGNTIYF.

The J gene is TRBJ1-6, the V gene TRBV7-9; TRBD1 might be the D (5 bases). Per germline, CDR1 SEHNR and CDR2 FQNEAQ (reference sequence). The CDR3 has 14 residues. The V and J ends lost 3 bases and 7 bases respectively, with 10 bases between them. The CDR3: CASSFDSENSPLHF. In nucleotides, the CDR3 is TGTGCCAGCAGCTTCGACAGTGAGAATTCACCCCTCCACTTT.

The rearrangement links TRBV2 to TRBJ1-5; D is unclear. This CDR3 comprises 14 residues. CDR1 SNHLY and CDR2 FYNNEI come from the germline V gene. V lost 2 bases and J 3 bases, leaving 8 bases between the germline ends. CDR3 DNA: TGTGCCAGCAGTGAACGAGGTTACAATCAGCCCCAGCATTTT. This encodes CASSERGYNQPQHF.